This T cell receptor beta chain was obtained from a study of shared clonotypes between healthy human individuals. Study-level results: Non-shared clonotypes showed lower generation probabilities than clonotypes common to all four donors.

Deep-level assay runs were performed. The table came from immunoSEQ multiplex PCR; TCRdb's copy has only in-frame clones and leaves some out. The table lists about 2.2 million clones, approximately 94% of them singletons, with 1.5% to 2% in the top ten. The CDR3 has 12 amino acids. CDR1 and CDR2 (germline): SGHDT, YYEEEE. V was shortened by 1 base and J by 3 bases, with 5 bases between the two germline ends. For this clone: Antigen specificity is unknown. The same CDR3 also results from other DNA sequences found in this sample.

Naive CD8 populations comprised CD45RO-negative cells positively selected for CCR7, excluding terminally differentiated effector memory CD45RA+ cells. The study drew its donors from healthy HIV-negative adults without recent acute infections or vaccinations. The chain links TRBV5-6 to TRBJ2-7; no clear D gene. This receptor was identified in a man aged 18 to 30 in good health. Some clones in this sample may be carry-over from other donors' samples. The source material was naive CD8+ T cells from PBMCs. CDR3 in amino acids: CASSLRSYEQYF. The CDR3 DNA reads as TGTGCCAGCAGCTTGAGAAGCTACGAGCAGTACTTC.